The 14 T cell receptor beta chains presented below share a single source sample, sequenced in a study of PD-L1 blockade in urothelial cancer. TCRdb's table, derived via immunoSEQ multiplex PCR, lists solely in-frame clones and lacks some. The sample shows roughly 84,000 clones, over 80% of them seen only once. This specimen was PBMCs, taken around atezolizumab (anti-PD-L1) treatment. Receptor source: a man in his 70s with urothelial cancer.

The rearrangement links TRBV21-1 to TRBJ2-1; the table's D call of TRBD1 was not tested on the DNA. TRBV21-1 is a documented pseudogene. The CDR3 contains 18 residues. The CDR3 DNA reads TGTGCCAGCAGCCAAGGGCAGGGGTTCGACGCCGACTCCAATGAGCAGTTCTTC. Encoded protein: CASSQGQGFDADSNEQFF.

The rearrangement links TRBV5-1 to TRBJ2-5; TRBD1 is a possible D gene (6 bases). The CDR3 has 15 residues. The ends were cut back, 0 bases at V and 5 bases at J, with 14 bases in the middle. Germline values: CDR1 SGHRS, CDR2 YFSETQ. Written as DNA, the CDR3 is TGCGCCAGCAGCTTGGTTCCCGGGCAGGGGGAGACCCAGTACTTC. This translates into CASSLVPGQGETQYF. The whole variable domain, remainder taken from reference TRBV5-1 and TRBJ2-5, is KAGVTQTPRYLIKTRGQQVTLSCSPISGHRSVSWYQQTPGQGLQFLFEYFSETQRNKGNFPGRFSGRQFSNSRSEMNVSTLELGDSALYLCASSLVPGQGETQYFGPGTRLLVL.

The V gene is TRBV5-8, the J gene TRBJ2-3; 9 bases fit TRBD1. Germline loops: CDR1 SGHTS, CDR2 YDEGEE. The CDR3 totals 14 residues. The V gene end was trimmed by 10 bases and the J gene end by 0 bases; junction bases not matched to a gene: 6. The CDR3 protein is CAGQGLSSTDTQYF. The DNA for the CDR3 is TGTGCCGGACAGGGGTTATCTAGCACAGATACGCAGTATTTT.

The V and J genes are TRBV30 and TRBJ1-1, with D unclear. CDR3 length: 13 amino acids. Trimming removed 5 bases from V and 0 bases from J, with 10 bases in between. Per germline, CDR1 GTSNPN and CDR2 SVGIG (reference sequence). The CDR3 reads CAWETEMNTEAFF. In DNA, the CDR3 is TGTGCCTGGGAAACAGAAATGAACACTGAAGCTTTCTTT.

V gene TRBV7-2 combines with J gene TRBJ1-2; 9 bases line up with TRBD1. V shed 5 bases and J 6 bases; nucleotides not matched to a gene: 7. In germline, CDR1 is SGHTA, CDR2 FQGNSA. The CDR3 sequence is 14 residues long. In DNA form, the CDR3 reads TGTGCCAGCAGCCTCGGACAGGGGATGAATGGCTACACCTTC. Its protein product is CASSLGQGMNGYTF.

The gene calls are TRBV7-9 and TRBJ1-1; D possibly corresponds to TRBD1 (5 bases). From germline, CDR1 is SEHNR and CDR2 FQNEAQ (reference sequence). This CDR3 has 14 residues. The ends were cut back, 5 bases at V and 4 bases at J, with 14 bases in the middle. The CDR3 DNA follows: TGTGCCAGCAGCCTATCACAGGTTCGCACTGAAGCTTTCTTT. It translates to CASSLSQVRTEAFF.

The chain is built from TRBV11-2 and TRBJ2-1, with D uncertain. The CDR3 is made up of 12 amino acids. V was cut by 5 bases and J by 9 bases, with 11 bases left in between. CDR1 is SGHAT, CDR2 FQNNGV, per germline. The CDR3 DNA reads TGTGCCAGCAGCCCCCAAAATAGTGAGCAGTTCTTC. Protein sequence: CASSPQNSEQFF. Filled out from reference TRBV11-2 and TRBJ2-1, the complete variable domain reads EAGVAQSPRYKIIEKRQSVAFWCNPISGHATLYWYQQILGQGPKLLIQFQNNGVVDDSQLPKDRFSAERLKGVDSTLKIQPAKLEDSAVYLCASSPQNSEQFFGPGTRLTVL.

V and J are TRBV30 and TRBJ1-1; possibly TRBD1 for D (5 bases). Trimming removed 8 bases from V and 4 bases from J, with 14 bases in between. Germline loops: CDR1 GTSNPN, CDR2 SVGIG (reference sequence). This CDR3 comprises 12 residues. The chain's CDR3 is CASTMGGTEAFF. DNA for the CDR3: TGTGCCAGTACCATGGGGGGCACTGAAGCTTTCTTT.

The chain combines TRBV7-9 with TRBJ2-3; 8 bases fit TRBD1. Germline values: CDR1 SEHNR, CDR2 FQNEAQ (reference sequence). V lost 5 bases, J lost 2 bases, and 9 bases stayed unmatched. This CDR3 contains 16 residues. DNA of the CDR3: TGTGCCAGCAGCCCTCCCGGGACAGGAGTCACAGATACGCAGTATTTT. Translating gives CASSPPGTGVTDTQYF.

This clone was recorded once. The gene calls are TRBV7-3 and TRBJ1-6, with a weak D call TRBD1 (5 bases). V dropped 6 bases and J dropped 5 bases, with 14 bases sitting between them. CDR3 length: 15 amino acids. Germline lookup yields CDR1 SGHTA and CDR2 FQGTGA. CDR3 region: CASSPQAGNNSPLHF. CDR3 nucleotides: TGTGCCAGCAGTCCCCAGGCAGGGAATAATTCACCCCTCCACTTT.

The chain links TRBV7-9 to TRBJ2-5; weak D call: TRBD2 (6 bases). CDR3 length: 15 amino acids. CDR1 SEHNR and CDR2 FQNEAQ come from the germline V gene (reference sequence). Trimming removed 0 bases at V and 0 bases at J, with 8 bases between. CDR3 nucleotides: TGTGCCAGCAGCTTAGCTTTAGCGGACCAAGAGACCCAGTACTTC. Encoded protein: CASSLALADQETQYF.

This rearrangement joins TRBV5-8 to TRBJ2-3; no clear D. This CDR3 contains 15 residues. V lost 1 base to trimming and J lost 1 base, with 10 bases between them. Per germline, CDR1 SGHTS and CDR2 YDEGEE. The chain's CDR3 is CASSLQVGGTDTQYF. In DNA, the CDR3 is TGTGCCAGCAGCTTGCAGGTCGGTGGCACAGATACGCAGTATTTT.

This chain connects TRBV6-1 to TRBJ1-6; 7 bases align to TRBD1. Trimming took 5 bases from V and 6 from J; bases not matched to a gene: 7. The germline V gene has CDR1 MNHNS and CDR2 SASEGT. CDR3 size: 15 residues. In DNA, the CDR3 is TGTGCCAGCAGTCGACAGGGAAGGAGTAATTCACCCCTCCACTTT. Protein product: CASSRQGRSNSPLHF.

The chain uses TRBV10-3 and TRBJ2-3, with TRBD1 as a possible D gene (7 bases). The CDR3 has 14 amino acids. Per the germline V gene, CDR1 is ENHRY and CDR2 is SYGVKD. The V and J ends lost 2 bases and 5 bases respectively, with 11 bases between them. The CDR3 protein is CAISEGRGEDTQYF. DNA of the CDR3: TGTGCCATCAGTGAGGGCAGGGGGGAAGATACGCAGTATTTT.